The next 17 T cell receptor beta chains were all read from a single sample in a study of T cell responses to AZD1222 COVID-19 vaccine. The data were produced by immunoSEQ multiplex PCR, yet TCRdb's version contains in-frame clones alone and is incomplete. Of tens of thousands of clones detected, around nine tenths appear once; the ten largest clones hold about 7.3%. Sequenced material: peripheral blood, taken on day 0 of AZD1222 vaccination. Source of these receptors: an adult in good health.

The chain has TRBV7-8 and TRBJ2-1; tentatively, D is TRBD1 (5 bases). In germline, CDR1 is SGHVS, CDR2 FQNEAQ. The CDR3 runs 14 residues. V lost 3 bases and J 8 bases, leaving 14 bases between the germline ends. The CDR3 DNA sequence: TGTGCCAGCAGCTTCCTACAGGTATCCGATGAGCAGTTCTTC. Its translation: CASSFLQVSDEQFF.

This CDR3 reads CATSDFGQGSGTGELFF. DNA for the CDR3: TGTGCCACCAGTGATTTCGGGCAGGGATCAGGGACCGGGGAGCTGTTTTTT. J is TRBJ2-2 and V is TRBV24-1, with D possibly matching TRBD1 (5 bases). The CDR3 length is 17 residues. Between the trimmed V and J ends, which lost 1 base and 5 bases, there was a span of 16 bases. CDR1 and CDR2 from the germline V gene are KGHDR and SFDVKD.

The chain joins TRBV24-1 to TRBJ1-5, with 8 nucleotides matching TRBD1. This CDR3 has 15 amino acids. The V gene's germline CDR1 is KGHDR and CDR2 SFDVKD. V was clipped by 4 bases and J by 1 base; unmatched bases: 2. Written as DNA, the CDR3 is TGTGCCACCAGTGAGACAGGGGCCAGCAATCAGCCCCAGCATTTT. It codes for CATSETGASNQPQHF.

The rearrangement joins TRBV11-3 to TRBJ2-1, with D tentatively TRBD2 (7 bases). With 4 bases removed from V and 8 bases from J, the gap between germline ends came to 18 bases. CDR3 length: 15 residues. Germline V gene sequence: CDR1 SGHNT, CDR2 YENEEA. The CDR3 spells CASSSLGQGRDEQFF. CDR3 nucleotide sequence: TGTGCCAGCAGCTCCCTGGGGCAGGGGAGGGATGAGCAGTTCTTC.

The chain couples TRBV4-2 to TRBJ2-7, with D possibly being TRBD1 (5 bases). The V gene's germline CDR1 is LGHNA and CDR2 YNFKEQ. V gave up 0 bases and J gave up 13 bases, with 16 bases separating them. CDR3 size: 13 residues. The CDR3 region has the DNA TGTGCCAGCAGCCAAGAGTCCCGTCAGGGCCTTTACTTC. This translates into CASSQESRQGLYF.

This chain links TRBV5-1 with TRBJ1-2; TRBD1 matches 12 bases. The germline V gene encodes CDR1 SGHRS and CDR2 YFSETQ. V dropped 4 bases and J dropped 8; count of bases not matched to a gene: 9. The CDR3 is 15 residues long. CDR3 DNA: TGCGCCAGCAGCATAACCGGGACAGGGGGCGAGGGCTACACCTTC. Residues: CASSITGTGGEGYTF.

The chain combines TRBV13 with TRBJ2-1, with 9 nucleotides matching TRBD2. This CDR3 is built from 17 residues. Germline values: CDR1 PRHDT, CDR2 FYEKMQ (reference sequence). The ends lost 2 bases at V and 5 bases at J; junction bases unmatched: 10. CDR3 sequence (DNA): TGTGCCAGCAGCTTAAGAGGCGGTAGCGGGAGTCACAATGAGCAGTTCTTC. Amino acids: CASSLRGGSGSHNEQFF.

The chain recombines TRBV28 with TRBJ1-4; 7 bases are shared with TRBD1. CDR1 and CDR2 from the germline V gene are MDHEN and SYDVKM. There are 14 residues in the CDR3. The V segment lost 3 bases and the J segment 8 bases; nucleotides outside the gene matches: 6. The CDR3, as DNA: TGTGCCAGCAGTTTGACAGGGAAGAGCGAAAAACTGTTTTTT. Encoded protein: CASSLTGKSEKLFF.

CDR3 nucleotide sequence: TGTGCCAGCAGCCAAGCGAGGACTAGCGGAAACTACCACACCTACGAGCAGTACTTC. Translated, it gives CASSQARTSGNYHTYEQYF. The rearrangement joins TRBV3-1 (or the pseudogene TRBV3-2) to TRBJ2-7, with 10 bases lining up with TRBD2. The CDR3 totals 19 residues. V dropped 1 base and J dropped 2; count of bases not matched to a gene: 14. Germline V gene lookup returns CDR1 LGHDT and CDR2 YNNKEL (reference sequence).

V is TRBV6-2 or TRBV6-3 and J is TRBJ2-3; a weak D match, TRBD2 (6 bases). Germline V gives CDR1 MNHEY, CDR2 SVGEGT. Trimming left V 4 bases short and J 3 bases short, with 11 bases between. The CDR3 is made up of 14 amino acids. The CDR3 sequence is CASSSSGETDTQYF. As DNA, the CDR3 is TGTGCCAGCAGTTCCTCGGGGGAGACAGATACGCAGTATTTT.

The chain employs TRBV7-2 and TRBJ2-7; TRBD1 aligns across 8 bases. The V gene's germline CDR1 is SGHTA and CDR2 FQGNSA. Trimming cost V 5 bases and J 7 bases; bases outside gene matches: 7. The CDR3 totals 13 residues. The CDR3 nucleotides are TGTGCCAGCAGCCGGACAGGGCTAAGAGAGCAGTACTTC. Translated, it gives CASSRTGLREQYF.

The chain uses TRBV6-5 and TRBJ2-7; the D call may be TRBD1 or TRBD2 (7 bases each). Trimming removed 7 bases from V and 2 bases from J, with 12 bases in between. The length of the CDR3 is 13 residues. CDR1 and CDR2 (germline): MNHEY, SVGAGI. DNA for the CDR3: TGTGCCAGCACCCCAGGGGGGGCCTACGAGCAGTACTTC. Amino acid sequence: CASTPGGAYEQYF.

The rearrangement links TRBV28 to TRBJ1-2, with no clear D. V was shortened by 7 bases and J by 0 bases, with 6 bases between the two germline ends. Germline CDR1 and CDR2: MDHEN and SYDVKM. The CDR3 loop spans 12 amino acids. CDR3 bases: TGTGCCAGCATGGGTACTAACTATGGCTACACCTTC. Residues: CASMGTNYGYTF.

This rearrangement joins TRBV19 to TRBJ1-3; unclear D gene. The CDR3 length is 13 residues. Trimming cost V 7 bases and J 0 bases, with 7 bases left between them. Germline CDR1 LNHDA, CDR2 SQIVND (reference sequence). The CDR3 is CASIGSSGNTIYF. The CDR3 coding sequence is TGTGCCAGTATAGGGAGCTCTGGAAACACCATATATTTT.

This CDR3 reads CASSDSTTDTQYF. CDR3 coding DNA: TGTGCCAGTAGTGACAGTACGACAGATACGCAGTATTTT. This rearrangement joins TRBV19 to TRBJ2-3; possible D gene TRBD1, 5 bases. The V and J ends lost 5 bases and 3 bases respectively, with 9 bases between them. The CDR3 has 13 amino acids. Germline CDR1 and CDR2: LNHDA and SQIVND (reference sequence). The full variable domain, its missing parts supplied by reference TRBV19 and TRBJ2-3, is DGGITQSPKYLFRKEGQNVTLSCEQNLNHDAMYWYRQDPGQGLRLIYYSQIVNDFQKGDIAEGYSVSREKKESFPLTVTSAQKNPTAFYLCASSDSTTDTQYFGPGTRLTVL.

This rearrangement joins TRBV19 to TRBJ2-1; D is ambiguous. The CDR3 consists of 14 residues. Germline V CDR1 and CDR2: LNHDA, SQIVND (reference sequence). Trimming left V 3 bases short and J 5 bases short, with 11 bases between. The CDR3 nucleotides read TGTGCCAGTAGTATGGGTACAGCTAACAATGAGCAGTTCTTC. This gives the protein CASSMGTANNEQFF. Together with reference TRBV19 and TRBJ2-1, the CDR3 gives the full variable domain: DGGITQSPKYLFRKEGQNVTLSCEQNLNHDAMYWYRQDPGQGLRLIYYSQIVNDFQKGDIAEGYSVSREKKESFPLTVTSAQKNPTAFYLCASSMGTANNEQFFGPGTRLTVL.

The rearrangement joins TRBV29-1 to TRBJ2-3; no definite D call. The CDR3 length is 15 residues. The germline gives CDR1 SQVTM, CDR2 ANQGSEA. V was pared by 8 bases and J by 2 bases, with 20 bases between. CDR3 in amino acids: CSIELGHANTDTQYF. The CDR3 coding sequence is TGCAGCATCGAGCTGGGTCATGCTAACACAGATACGCAGTATTTT.